This T cell receptor beta chain was obtained from a study of CD4 T cells in relation to SARS-CoV-2 and coronaviruses. V lost 4 bases, J lost 6 bases, and 16 bases lay in between. CDR1 and CDR2 from the germline V gene are SGHNT and YYREEE (reference sequence). CDR3 length: 14 residues. Profiling relied on immunoSEQ multiplex PCR, and the TCRdb table lists in-frame clones only, not all of them. Altogether some 38,000 clones are present, roughly 80% being singletons, with the ten largest covering roughly 21%. This clone was counted between two and nine times. Its antigen remains unknown. The chain links TRBV5-4 to TRBJ1-2; the D gene is possibly TRBD1 (5 bases). The sequenced sample consisted of memory CD4+ T cells from PBMCs, cultured in vitro. The clonotype was recovered from an adult with COVID-19. CDR3: CASSPPGRRHGYTF. CDR3 nucleotide sequence: TGTGCCAGCAGCCCACCAGGGAGAAGACATGGCTACACCTTC. Complete variable domain (other parts from reference TRBV5-4 and TRBJ1-2): ETGVTQSPTHLIKTRGQQVTLRCSSQSGHNTVSWYQQALGQGPQFIFQYYREEENGRGNFPPRFSGLQFPNYSSELNVNALELDDSALYLCASSPPGRRHGYTFGSGTRLTVV.